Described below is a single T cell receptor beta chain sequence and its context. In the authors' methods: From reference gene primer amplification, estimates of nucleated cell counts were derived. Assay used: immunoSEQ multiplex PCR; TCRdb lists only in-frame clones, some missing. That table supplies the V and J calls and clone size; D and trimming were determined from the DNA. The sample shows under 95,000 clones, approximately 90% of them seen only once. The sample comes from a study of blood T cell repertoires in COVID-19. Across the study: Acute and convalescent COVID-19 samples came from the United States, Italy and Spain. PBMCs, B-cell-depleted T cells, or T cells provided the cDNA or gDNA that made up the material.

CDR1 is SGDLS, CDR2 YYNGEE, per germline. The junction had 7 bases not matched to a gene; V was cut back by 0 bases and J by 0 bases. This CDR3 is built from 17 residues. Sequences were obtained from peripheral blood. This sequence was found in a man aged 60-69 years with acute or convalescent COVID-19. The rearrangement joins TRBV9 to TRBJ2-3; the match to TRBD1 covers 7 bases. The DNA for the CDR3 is TGTGCCAGCAGCGTAGGGACAGGTGGCCCTAGCACAGATACGCAGTATTTT. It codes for CASSVGTGGPSTDTQYF. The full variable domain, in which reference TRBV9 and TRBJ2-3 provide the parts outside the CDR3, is DSGVTQTPKHLITATGQRVTLRCSPRSGDLSVYWYQQSLDQGLQFLIQYYNGEERAKGNILERFSAQQFPDLHSELNLSSLELGDSALYFCASSVGTGGPSTDTQYFGPGTRLTVL.